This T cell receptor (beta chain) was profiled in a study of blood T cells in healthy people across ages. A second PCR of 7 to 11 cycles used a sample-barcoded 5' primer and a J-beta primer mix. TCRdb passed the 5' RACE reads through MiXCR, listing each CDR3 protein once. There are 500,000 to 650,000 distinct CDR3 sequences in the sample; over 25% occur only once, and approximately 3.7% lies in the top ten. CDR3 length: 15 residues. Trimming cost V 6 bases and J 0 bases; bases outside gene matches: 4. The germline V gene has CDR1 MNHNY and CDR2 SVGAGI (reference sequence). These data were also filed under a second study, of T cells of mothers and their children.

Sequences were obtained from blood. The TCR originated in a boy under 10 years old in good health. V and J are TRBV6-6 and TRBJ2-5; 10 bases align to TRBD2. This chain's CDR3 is CASSGTSAYQETQYF. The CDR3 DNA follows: TGTGCCAGCAGCGGGACTAGCGCCTACCAAGAGACCCAGTACTTC.